One and the same sample provided the 31 T cell receptor beta chains below, sequenced in a study of T cell responses to AZD1222 COVID-19 vaccine (dated by TCRdb to the early 2020s). Interpreted using the paper, the time point label stands for: about 28 days (+/-7) after the second vaccine dose. Library preparation was by the immunoSEQ multiplex PCR assay. TCRdb re-hosts the immuneACCESS table, in-frame sequences only. Its copies lack some clones; in the studies checked, an unresolved V gene accounts for under half of them, and the cause for the rest is not known. This sample has about 150,000 clones in its table, and more than 75% of those were observed once. About 1.9% of the sample is taken by the ten largest. Source: peripheral blood, taken 28 days after the second AZD1222 dose. The receptors derive from an adult who received the AZD1222 COVID-19 vaccine.

The CDR3 bases are TGTGCCAGCAGCCAGTTTGGGGCGGGAGCTTACAATGAGCAGTTCTTC. The encoded protein is CASSQFGAGAYNEQFF. The chain links TRBV7-2 to TRBJ2-1; 7 bases align to TRBD2. The length of the CDR3 is 16 residues. CDR1 and CDR2 (germline): SGHTA, FQGNSA. Trimming cost V 5 bases and J 4 bases; bases outside gene matches: 11.

V gene TRBV7-9 combines with J gene TRBJ1-2; D not resolved. The germline V gene encodes CDR1 SEHNR and CDR2 FQNEAQ (reference sequence). Trimming stripped 1 base from V and 6 bases from J, with 12 bases between. The CDR3 covers 14 residues. The CDR3 loop reads CASSLVYLMDGYTF. The DNA for the CDR3 is TGTGCCAGCAGCTTAGTCTACCTGATGGATGGCTACACCTTC.

The chain combines TRBV7-3 with TRBJ1-1, with 9 bases fitting TRBD1. Germline values: CDR1 SGHTA, CDR2 FQGTGA. V lost 5 bases to trimming and J lost 5 bases; unmatched junction nucleotides: 6. The CDR3 totals 14 residues. The CDR3 region has the DNA TGTGCCAGCAGCCCGGACAGGGGCGGGACTGAAGCTTTCTTT. It yields the protein CASSPDRGGTEAFF. Supplemented by reference TRBV7-3 and TRBJ1-1, the full variable domain reads GAGVSQTPSNKVTEKGKYVELRCDPISGHTALYWYRQSLGQGPEFLIYFQGTGAADDSGLPNDRFFAVRPEGSVSTLKIQRTERGDSAVYLCASSPDRGGTEAFFGQGTRLTVV.

This clone was recorded only once. V gene TRBV12-3 or TRBV12-4 combines with J gene TRBJ1-1; 7 positions match TRBD1. CDR3 length: 12 amino acids. V trimming: 11 bases; J trimming: 1 base; junction bases outside the gene matches: 4. CDR3 nucleotides: TGTGCCGTACGACAGGGGAACACTGAAGCTTTCTTT. It codes for CAVRQGNTEAFF.

The chain links TRBV5-4 to TRBJ1-2; 8 nucleotides align to TRBD1. The CDR3 spans 18 residues. V lost 2 bases to trimming and J lost 5 bases; unmatched junction nucleotides: 17. The germline V gene has CDR1 SGHNT and CDR2 YYREEE (reference sequence). CDR3 coding DNA: TGTGCCAGCAGCTTTATCCTGGCACGGGACAGGAAAATTTATGGCTACACCTTC. It encodes CASSFILARDRKIYGYTF.

This chain joins TRBV7-3 and TRBJ1-2; maybe TRBD1 (5 bases). V was cut by 5 bases and J by 2 bases, with 12 bases left in between. The CDR3 covers 14 residues. Germline loops: CDR1 SGHTA, CDR2 FQGTGA. CDR3 nucleotide sequence: TGTGCCAGCAGCCCTGCGGGACGGAACTATGGCTACACCTTC. This codes for CASSPAGRNYGYTF.

This clone came up a few times. V is TRBV5-1 and J is TRBJ2-3, with D uncertain. The germline V gene has CDR1 SGHRS and CDR2 YFSETQ. Between the trimmed V and J ends, which lost 5 bases and 2 bases, there was a span of 15 bases. The CDR3 has 15 residues. The CDR3 nucleotides are TGCGCCAGCAGATTTCAGGACGGCTACACAGATACGCAGTATTTT. Encoded protein: CASRFQDGYTDTQYF.

The V call is TRBV5-4, the J call TRBJ2-1; 9 bases match TRBD2. Per the germline V gene, CDR1 is SGHNT and CDR2 is YYREEE (reference sequence). This CDR3 spans 16 amino acids. The V and J ends lost 0 bases and 3 bases, in that order; junction bases with no gene match: 4. DNA of the CDR3: TGTGCCAGCAGCTTGGGGCGTAGCGGGGGCTACAATGAGCAGTTCTTC. Residues: CASSLGRSGGYNEQFF.

The chain has TRBV5-6 and TRBJ1-6; D gene ambiguous. The CDR3 loop spans 16 amino acids. Trimming shortened V by 4 bases and J by 4 bases, and 15 bases separated the two germline ends. The germline V gene has CDR1 SGHDT and CDR2 YYEEEE. The CDR3 protein is CASSAPSGGYNSPLHF. The CDR3 nucleotides are TGTGCCAGCAGCGCCCCCTCAGGAGGATATAATTCACCCCTCCACTTT.

The chain uses TRBV2 and TRBJ2-2, with 7 bases matching TRBD2. Germline V lookup: CDR1 SNHLY, CDR2 FYNNEI. The CDR3 is made up of 16 amino acids. Losses at the gene ends were 1 base for V and 2 bases for J; bases not matched to a gene: 4. The CDR3 protein is CASSEGGRVNTGELFF. CDR3 in DNA: TGTGCCAGCAGTGAAGGGGGGAGGGTTAACACCGGGGAGCTGTTTTTT.

The gene calls are TRBV7-9 and TRBJ1-6, with 7 bases fitting TRBD1. Germline-derived CDR1 and CDR2 are SEHNR and FQNEAQ (reference sequence). V was pared by 5 bases and J by 7 bases, with 5 bases of the junction left unmatched. CDR3 length: 14 amino acids. The CDR3 spells CASSRLTGNSPLHF. The CDR3 DNA reads as TGTGCCAGCAGCCGCTTGACAGGGAATTCACCCCTCCACTTT.

The gene calls are TRBV6-5 and TRBJ1-4, with 11 nucleotides matching TRBD1. V lost 0 bases, J lost 7 bases, and 1 base stayed unmatched. Per germline, CDR1 MNHEY and CDR2 SVGAGI. This CDR3 contains 15 residues. The CDR3 region is CASSYSGTGGEKLFF. The CDR3 region has the DNA TGTGCCAGCAGTTACTCTGGGACAGGGGGTGAAAAACTGTTTTTT.

With regard to this clone: In the same sample, other DNA sequences code for this CDR3. The J gene is TRBJ1-5, the V gene TRBV5-1; D perhaps matches TRBD1 (5 bases). The CDR3 is 15 amino acids. Trimming took 0 bases from V and 1 from J, leaving 8 bases between them. Germline CDR1 reads SGHRS; CDR2 reads YFSETQ. CDR3 sequence (DNA): TGCGCCAGCAGCTTGGGAGGGGCCAGCAATCAGCCCCAGCATTTT. Protein: CASSLGGASNQPQHF.

The CDR3 sequence is CANSQGQTNTEAFF. CDR3 coding DNA: TGTGCCAATTCCCAGGGGCAGACTAACACTGAAGCTTTCTTT. This chain uses TRBV19 with TRBJ1-1; possible D gene TRBD1, 6 bases. Germline values: CDR1 LNHDA, CDR2 SQIVND (reference sequence). The CDR3 loop spans 14 amino acids. V shed 10 bases and J shed 2 bases, with 17 bases lying between them.

V and J are TRBV2 and TRBJ2-7; weak D call: TRBD2 (6 bases). CDR1 is SNHLY and CDR2 is FYNNEI in the germline V gene. The CDR3 totals 13 residues. V lost 6 bases, J lost 7 bases, and 16 bases lay in between. The CDR3 loop reads CASRGDSPREQYF. CDR3 nucleotides: TGTGCCAGCAGGGGGGACTCGCCGAGAGAGCAGTACTTC.

V gene TRBV7-2 combines with J gene TRBJ1-3; D remains unclear. The V gene's germline CDR1 is SGHTA and CDR2 FQGNSA. Trimming shortened V by 2 bases and J by 0 bases, and 17 bases separated the two germline ends. This CDR3 has 18 residues. In nucleotides, the CDR3 is TGTGCCAGCAGCTTAAGGCCAACTACTTCAATCTCTGGAAACACCATATATTTT. This sequence encodes CASSLRPTTSISGNTIYF.

This sequence joins TRBV12-3 or TRBV12-4 and TRBJ1-4; D is unclear. The CDR3 consists of 11 residues. Trimming cost V 3 bases and J 8 bases, with 4 bases left between them. Here the CDR3 reads CASSLVEKLFF. The CDR3, as DNA: TGTGCCAGCAGTTTGGTCGAAAAACTGTTTTTT.

V is TRBV6-5 and J is TRBJ2-7; no definite D call. Trimming stripped 2 bases from V and 3 bases from J, with 14 bases between. The CDR3 length is 15 residues. CDR1 and CDR2 from the germline V gene are MNHEY and SVGAGI. CDR3 nucleotide sequence: TGTGCCAGCAGTTACAATCTAGGTAATCGCTACGAGCAGTACTTC. Translation gives CASSYNLGNRYEQYF.

The chain joins TRBV5-1 to TRBJ2-5, with 9 bases that match TRBD2. The CDR3 runs 17 residues. V was clipped by 0 bases and J by 5 bases; unmatched bases: 11. Germline lookup yields CDR1 SGHRS and CDR2 YFSETQ. As DNA, the CDR3 is TGCGCCAGCAGCTTGGCGCCCTTGACTAGCGGCTCGGAGACCCAGTACTTC. Translation: CASSLAPLTSGSETQYF.

This clone showed up just once. The chain has TRBV21-1 and TRBJ1-1; the table names TRBD1, a call not compared with the DNA. TRBV21-1 is classified as a pseudogene. The CDR3 spans 9 residues. CDR3 loop: CASSTPGSF. CDR3 DNA: TGTGCCAGCAGCACACCAGGGTCCTTT.

The chain has TRBV6-5 and TRBJ2-5, with a possible D match to TRBD2 (5 bases). The CDR3 length is 14 residues. The germline V gene has CDR1 MNHEY and CDR2 SVGAGI. Trimming cost V 6 bases and J 1 base, with 12 bases left between them. The CDR3 DNA is TGTGCCAGCAGGGGAGCGGTAACCCAAGAGACCCAGTACTTC. Protein sequence: CASRGAVTQETQYF.

In nucleotides, the CDR3 is TGCGCCAGCAGTGATACAGGGAACTATGGCTACACCTTC. Translation: CASSDTGNYGYTF. This chain uses TRBV10-2 with TRBJ1-2, with a possible D match to TRBD1 (6 bases). CDR3 size: 13 residues. V gave up 3 bases and J gave up 2 bases, with 7 bases separating them. Germline loops: CDR1 WSHSY, CDR2 SAAADI.

The V gene is TRBV6-5, the J gene TRBJ2-7; D is possibly TRBD2 (6 bases). Germline values: CDR1 MNHEY, CDR2 SVGAGI. Trimming shortened V by 8 bases and J by 4 bases, and 15 bases separated the two germline ends. CDR3 length: 13 residues. In DNA form, the CDR3 reads TGTGCCAGCTTGCGGACTACCGATTACGAGCAGTACTTC. This sequence encodes CASLRTTDYEQYF.

This chain uses TRBV9 with TRBJ1-1, with a tentative D call TRBD1 (5 bases). The CDR3 sequence is 17 residues long. The V gene's germline CDR1 is SGDLS and CDR2 YYNGEE. The ends were cut back, 3 bases at V and 0 bases at J, with 18 bases in the middle. The CDR3 reads CASSGGRGPLLNTEAFF. The CDR3, as DNA: TGTGCCAGCAGCGGGGGTAGGGGCCCTTTATTGAACACTGAAGCTTTCTTT.

The CDR3 DNA reads as TGCGCCAGCAGCTCGGACGGTTATAGCAATCAGCCCCAGCATTTT. Amino acid sequence: CASSSDGYSNQPQHF. The V gene is TRBV5-1, the J gene TRBJ1-5, with D unresolved. Trimming cost V 3 bases and J 0 bases, with 10 bases left between them. The CDR3 runs 15 residues. Germline V CDR1 and CDR2: SGHRS, YFSETQ.

The gene calls are TRBV20-1 and TRBJ2-5, with D possibly TRBD2 on 6 matching bases. The CDR3 extends over 10 amino acids. Trimming removed 5 bases at V and 5 bases at J, with 6 bases between. Germline assignment: CDR1 DFQATT and CDR2 SNEGSKA (reference sequence). DNA of the CDR3: TGCAGTGCTGGGGGGGAGACCCAGTACTTC. Translation: CSAGGETQYF.

The chain is built from TRBV11-2 and TRBJ2-7, with D tentatively TRBD1 (5 bases). From germline, CDR1 is SGHAT and CDR2 FQNNGV. The germline V and J ends were trimmed by 0 bases and 2 bases, with 11 bases remaining between them. The CDR3 spans 15 residues. Written as DNA, the CDR3 is TGTGCCAGCAGCTTAGATCGGACATCTACCTACGAGCAGTACTTC. This codes for CASSLDRTSTYEQYF.

The chain links TRBV6-5 to TRBJ1-2, with a weak D call TRBD1 (5 bases). Germline V gene sequence: CDR1 MNHEY, CDR2 SVGAGI. The CDR3 has 14 amino acids. The germline V and J ends were trimmed by 6 bases and 8 bases, with 19 bases remaining between them. The CDR3 is CASRGPTYVDGYTF. DNA of the CDR3: TGTGCCAGCAGGGGACCGACGTATGTGGACGGCTACACCTTC.

The chain recombines TRBV7-7 with TRBJ2-5; 7 bases line up with TRBD1. The germline V gene encodes CDR1 SSHAT and CDR2 FNYEAQ (reference sequence). The CDR3 contains 14 residues. J lost 4 bases, V lost 5 bases, and 7 bases had no gene match. The DNA for the CDR3 is TGTGCCAGCAGCCGACAGGGCCGGGCAGAGACCCAGTACTTC. Its translation: CASSRQGRAETQYF.

This chain joins TRBV3-1 (or the pseudogene TRBV3-2) and TRBJ2-6; weak D call: TRBD1 (6 bases). CDR3 size: 16 residues. Trimming cost V 4 bases and J 0 bases, with 10 bases left between them. Germline CDR1 reads LGHDT; CDR2 reads YNNKEL (reference sequence). CDR3 sequence (DNA): TGTGCCAGCAGCCTCCTGACAGGCTCTGGGGCCAACGTCCTGACTTTC. Its protein is CASSLLTGSGANVLTF.

This chain links TRBV7-2 with TRBJ1-4; the D is unclear. Germline CDR1 is SGHTA and CDR2 is FQGNSA. V was pared by 1 base and J by 7 bases, with 13 bases between. CDR3 size: 15 residues. CDR3 sequence reads: CASSLDHGVGEKLFF. CDR3 nucleotide sequence: TGTGCCAGCAGCTTAGATCATGGGGTTGGTGAAAAACTGTTTTTT.